This TCR beta chain was sequenced in a study of cytomegalovirus exposure and HLA in healthy donors. Regarding the study as a whole: Fewer N-insertions (relative to the roughly 720-donor mean) were reportedly seen in an Asian-associated ancestry cluster in a later analysis.

The V gene's germline CDR1 is SGHNT and CDR2 YYREEE (reference sequence). This CDR3 contains 13 residues. V was clipped by 0 bases and J by 6 bases; unmatched bases: 2. A multiplex PCR was run with 60 Vbeta primers and 13 Jbeta primers. Profiled with immunoSEQ multiplex PCR; TCRdb holds only in-frame clones, not every one. The repertoire has 200,000 to 250,000 clones, around 80% of them found once; the top ten carry approximately 0.6%. Of note for this clone: The antigen is unknown.

The chain joins TRBV5-4 to TRBJ2-7; 8 bases map to TRBD2. This TCR was recovered from a man aged 18 to 30 in good health and CMV-seronegative. Sequencing was done on a sample of PBMCs. In nucleotides, the CDR3 is TGTGCCAGCAGCTTGGAAGGGACTAGCGAGCAGTACTTC. The encoded protein is CASSLEGTSEQYF.